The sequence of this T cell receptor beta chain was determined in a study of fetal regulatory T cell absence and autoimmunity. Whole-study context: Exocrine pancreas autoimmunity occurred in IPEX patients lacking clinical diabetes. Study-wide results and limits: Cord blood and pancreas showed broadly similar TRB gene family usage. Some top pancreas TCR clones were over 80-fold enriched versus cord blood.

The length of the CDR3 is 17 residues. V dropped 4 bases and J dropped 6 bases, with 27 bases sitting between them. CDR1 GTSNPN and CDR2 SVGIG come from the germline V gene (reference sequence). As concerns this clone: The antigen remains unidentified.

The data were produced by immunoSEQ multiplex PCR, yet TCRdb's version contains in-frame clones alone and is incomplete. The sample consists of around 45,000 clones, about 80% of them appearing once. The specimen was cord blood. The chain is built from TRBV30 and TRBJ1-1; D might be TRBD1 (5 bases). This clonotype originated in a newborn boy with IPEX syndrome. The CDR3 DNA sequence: TGTGCCTGGACAGGGTGGGAGAACACTGAAGTTGGGTCTGAAGCTTTCTTT. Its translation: CAWTGWENTEVGSEAFF.